The 5 T cell receptor beta chains below were found in one sample sequenced in a study of cytomegalovirus exposure and HLA in healthy donors (dated by TCRdb to about 2017). Receptors were amplified or captured by the immunoSEQ multiplex PCR assay. For the multiplex PCR, a mixture combining 60 forward primers for TCR Vbeta segments and 13 reverse primers for TCR Jbeta segments was used. TCRdb's version of the immuneACCESS table is confined to in-frame rearrangements and falls short of the full clone set. An unresolved V gene accounts for under half of the shortfall where checked; the remainder is of unknown origin. This sample holds some 150,000 clones; around three quarters were observed only once. Together, the top ten hold roughly 2% of the sample. What was sequenced was PBMCs. The receptors originated from a man aged 35 to 55 in good health and CMV-seronegative.

The chain links TRBV7-2 to TRBJ2-5; D might be TRBD1 (6 bases). The J call may be mistaken, given a closer DNA end match to TRBJ2-7. The CDR3 is 15 amino acids. Per germline, CDR1 SGHTA and CDR2 FQGNSA. The CDR3 reads CASSFSQTGNYEQYF. As DNA, the CDR3 is TGTGCCAGCAGCTTCTCACAAACAGGGAACTACGAGCAGTACTTC.

The chain employs TRBV11-2 and TRBJ2-1; a possible D gene is TRBD2 (5 bases). Trimming pared 2 bases from V and 3 bases from J, leaving 11 bases between. The germline CDR1 and CDR2 sequences are SGHAT and FQNNGV. The CDR3 is 15 amino acids. DNA for the CDR3: TGTGCCAGCAGCTTAAGTGCGGGTGGCTACAATGAGCAGTTCTTC. It yields the protein CASSLSAGGYNEQFF.

V usage is TRBV6-1 and J usage is TRBJ2-7; 9 bases line up with TRBD2. CDR1 is MNHNS, CDR2 SASEGT, per germline. CDR3 length equals 16 residues. The trim removed 0 bases at V and 4 bases at J, leaving 7 bases unmatched. The CDR3 DNA sequence: TGTGCCAGCAGTGAAGCGGAGCTAGCGGGAAGGTACGAGCAGTACTTC. Encoded protein: CASSEAELAGRYEQYF.

The V call is TRBV30, the J call TRBJ2-7, with D maybe TRBD2 (7 bases). Trimming cost V 2 bases and J 7 bases, with 15 bases left between them. The CDR3 has 13 residues. CDR1 is GTSNPN and CDR2 is SVGIG in the germline V gene (reference sequence). The CDR3 loop is CAWSPGTTGEQYF. CDR3 nucleotides: TGTGCCTGGAGTCCAGGGACTACAGGGGAGCAGTACTTC.

The chain has TRBV5-1 and TRBJ2-4, with 7 positions matching TRBD1. The V and J ends lost 0 bases and 9 bases, in that order; junction bases with no gene match: 9. Germline CDR1 reads SGHRS; CDR2 reads YFSETQ. The CDR3 contains 15 residues. This chain's CDR3 is CASSLDRGGSGIQYF. The CDR3 DNA reads TGCGCCAGCAGCTTGGACAGGGGTGGAAGCGGCATTCAGTACTTC. Complete variable domain (other parts from reference TRBV5-1 and TRBJ2-4): KAGVTQTPRYLIKTRGQQVTLSCSPISGHRSVSWYQQTPGQGLQFLFEYFSETQRNKGNFPGRFSGRQFSNSRSEMNVSTLELGDSALYLCASSLDRGGSGIQYFGAGTRLSVL.